Listed below are T cell receptor beta chains from one sample, sequenced in a study of blood T cell repertoires in COVID-19. TCRdb's copy holds only in-frame clones and misses some; the assay was immunoSEQ multiplex PCR. The repertoire holds 120,000 to 150,000 clones, 70% to 90% seen once, with almost 8.5% in the top ten. The specimen sequenced was peripheral blood. The receptors here all came from a woman aged 55-75 years with acute or convalescent COVID-19. The CDR3 runs from the conserved cysteine through the conserved F or W. The D gene is left open where the match is weak. Clone size is not always given. Where it is, it says once, few, many or a class for expanded clones.

V gene	D gene	J gene	clone size	CDR3 protein	CDR3 DNA
TRBV20-1	TRBD1	TRBJ1-1	.	CSAKGQGPAFF	TGCAGTGCCAAAGGACAGGGGCCGGCTTTCTTT
TRBV6-6	.	TRBJ1-5	.	CASSYEGEGYQPQHF	TGTGCCAGCAGTTACGAGGGGGAGGGATATCAGCCCCAGCATTTT
TRBV7-9	TRBD2	TRBJ2-7	.	CASSPLAGASYEQYF	TGTGCCAGCAGCCCTCTAGCGGGGGCCTCCTACGAGCAGTACTTC
TRBV7-6	TRBD2	TRBJ2-2	.	CASSPLAGATGELFF	TGTGCCAGCAGCCCCCTAGCGGGGGCCACCGGGGAGCTGTTTTTT
TRBV11-3	TRBD1	TRBJ1-2	few	CASSGYHRGLQQFYTF	TGTGCCAGCAGCGGCTATCACAGGGGCCTACAACAATTCTACACCTTC
TRBV6-5	.	TRBJ2-1	.	CASSSFAGAAYNEQFF	TGTGCCAGCAGTTCCTTCGCGGGGGCCGCGTACAATGAGCAGTTCTTC
TRBV9	TRBD1	TRBJ2-7	.	CASSVGGTGVVYEQYF	TGTGCCAGCAGCGTAGGGGGGACAGGGGTAGTATACGAGCAGTACTTC
TRBV27	TRBD1	TRBJ1-4	.	CASRFRDRGEKLFF	TGTGCCAGCAGATTCCGGGACAGGGGTGAAAAACTGTTTTTT
TRBV9	TRBD2	TRBJ2-1	.	CASSAPGLGSYNEQFF	TGTGCCAGCAGCGCGCCGGGACTAGGCTCCTACAATGAGCAGTTCTTC
TRBV4-1	.	TRBJ2-5	.	CASSQEEGRVGETQYF	TGCGCCAGCAGCCAAGAGGAGGGTCGGGTGGGGGAGACCCAGTACTTC
TRBV4-3	TRBD1	TRBJ2-4	.	CASSQEGGTGGTAKNIQYF	TGCGCCAGCAGCCAAGAGGGGGGCACAGGGGGCACGGCCAAAAACATTCAGTACTTC
TRBV28	.	TRBJ1-2	.	CASSPPGRVGGYTF	TGTGCCAGCAGTCCCCCCGGCCGGGTTGGTGGCTACACCTTC
TRBV28	TRBD2	TRBJ2-5	.	CASFASGGQETQYF	TGTGCCAGCTTCGCTAGCGGGGGACAAGAGACCCAGTACTTC
TRBV28	TRBD1	TRBJ2-5	.	CASSSTGAETQYF	TGTGCCAGCAGTTCGACAGGGGCGGAGACCCAGTACTTC
TRBV6-5	TRBD2	TRBJ2-5	once	CASSPSGVQETQYF	TGTGCCAGCAGTCCTAGCGGGGTTCAAGAGACCCAGTACTTC
TRBV19	TRBD2	TRBJ2-1	.	CASSLSSGGFLSYNEQFF	TGTGCCAGTAGTTTATCGAGCGGGGGTTTTTTGAGTTACAATGAGCAGTTCTTC
TRBV7-9	.	TRBJ1-6	once	CASSRSSSSYNSPLHF	TGTGCCAGCAGCCGTTCTAGTAGCTCCTATAATTCACCCCTCCACTTT
TRBV4-2	.	TRBJ2-1	.	CASSQAPNRDNEQFF	TGTGCCAGCAGCCAAGCCCCAAACAGGGACAATGAGCAGTTCTTC
TRBV9	TRBD1	TRBJ1-1	.	CASSGRTGVNTEAFF	TGTGCCAGCAGCGGCAGGACAGGGGTGAACACTGAAGCTTTCTTT
TRBV7-9	.	TRBJ2-7	.	CASSLARTYEQYF	TGTGCCAGCAGCTTAGCGCGGACCTACGAGCAGTACTTC
TRBV5-1	.	TRBJ2-7	.	CASSLGVGTTIYEQYF	TGCGCCAGCAGCTTGGGAGTCGGGACAACTATCTACGAGCAGTACTTC
TRBV28	.	TRBJ2-4	.	CASFPRGGTRQAKNIQYF	TGTGCCAGCTTTCCTCGAGGGGGTACTCGGCAAGCCAAAAACATTCAGTACTTC
TRBV6-2/TRBV6-3	.	TRBJ1-5	.	CASSRSFNQPQHF	TGTGCCAGCAGTCGGTCTTTTAACCAGCCCCAGCATTTT
TRBV19	.	TRBJ2-7	.	CASREGGHEQYF	TGTGCCAGTAGGGAGGGGGGGCACGAGCAGTACTTC
TRBV11-2	TRBD2	TRBJ2-5	.	CASSSGLAGGAETQYF	TGTGCCAGCAGCTCCGGACTAGCGGGGGGGGCAGAGACCCAGTACTTC
TRBV10-3	.	TRBJ1-2	.	CAISGREVDGYTF	TGTGCCATCAGTGGCAGGGAAGTAGATGGCTACACCTTC
TRBV10-3	TRBD1	TRBJ1-2	.	CAITGTGRNYGYTF	TGTGCCATTACAGGGACAGGGAGAAACTATGGCTACACCTTC
TRBV14	.	TRBJ1-4	.	CASSQVPRGTANEKLFF	TGTGCCAGCAGCCAAGTGCCTCGGGGGACGGCTAATGAAAAACTGTTTTTT
TRBV20-1	.	TRBJ2-7	.	CSATSGHEQYF	TGCAGTGCTACGAGCGGGCACGAGCAGTACTTC
TRBV27	.	TRBJ1-2	.	CASGQTRDYGYTF	TGTGCCAGCGGCCAAACCCGTGACTATGGCTACACCTTC
TRBV19	.	TRBJ2-3	.	CASTLTGSDTQYF	TGTGCCAGTACCCTAACGGGATCCGATACGCAGTATTTT
TRBV9	.	TRBJ2-6	.	CASSVATGLGGANVLTF	TGTGCCAGCAGCGTAGCCACAGGTCTTGGAGGGGCCAACGTCCTGACTTTC
TRBV7-8	.	TRBJ2-2	.	CASSLGTGTRATGELFF	TGTGCCAGCAGCTTAGGGACCGGGACTCGTGCCACCGGGGAGCTGTTTTTT
TRBV9	TRBD2	TRBJ2-2	.	CASSVGLAGSNTGELFF	TGTGCCAGCAGCGTAGGGCTAGCGGGGTCGAACACCGGGGAGCTGTTTTTT
TRBV7-2	.	TRBJ1-1	.	CASSPRGGGFGSEAFF	TGTGCCAGCAGCCCGAGAGGGGGTGGGTTTGGCTCTGAAGCTTTCTTT
TRBV5-1	TRBD2	TRBJ2-3	.	CASSLELAGGPDTQYF	TGCGCCAGCAGCTTGGAGCTAGCGGGGGGGCCAGATACGCAGTATTTT
TRBV30	.	TRBJ1-2	.	CAWRLRTDSNYGYTF	TGTGCCTGGAGATTAAGGACAGATTCTAACTATGGCTACACCTTC
TRBV15	.	TRBJ2-2	few	CATSRGRQSSNTGELFF	TGTGCCACCAGCAGGGGTCGACAGTCTTCGAACACCGGGGAGCTGTTTTTT
TRBV25-1	TRBD2	TRBJ2-3	.	CASSSRAGGNTDTQYF	TGTGCCAGCAGTTCGAGGGCGGGGGGGAACACAGATACGCAGTATTTT
TRBV19	TRBD1	TRBJ1-5	.	CASSMLETGVSNQPQHF	TGTGCCAGTAGTATGCTAGAAACAGGGGTGAGCAATCAGCCCCAGCATTTT
TRBV28	.	TRBJ1-6	.	CASSPTYGSSPLHF	TGTGCCAGCAGTCCCACCTACGGGAGTTCACCCCTCCACTTT
TRBV4-2	TRBD2	TRBJ2-1	once	CASSQDRASVVAGFREQFF	TGTGCCAGCAGCCAAGATCGGGCCTCCGTGGTAGCGGGGTTCAGGGAGCAGTTCTTC
TRBV12-3/TRBV12-4	TRBD1	TRBJ2-1	once	CASSLGQGRARFF	TGTGCCAGCAGTTTAGGACAGGGGCGAGCACGGTTCTTC
TRBV3-1/TRBV3-2	.	TRBJ2-7	.	CASSYSSYEQYF	TGTGCCAGCAGCTACAGCTCCTACGAGCAGTACTTC
TRBV7-9	TRBD1	TRBJ1-2	.	CASSLRGGQGRGYTF	TGTGCCAGCAGCCTTAGAGGAGGACAGGGACGAGGCTACACCTTC
TRBV6-4	TRBD2	TRBJ2-7	.	CASIIAGELSYEQYF	TGTGCCAGCATTATAGCGGGGGAGCTCTCCTACGAGCAGTACTTC
TRBV7-9	.	TRBJ1-2	.	CASSAQGQANYGYTF	TGTGCCAGCAGCGCTCAGGGTCAAGCTAACTATGGCTACACCTTC
TRBV19	TRBD1	TRBJ2-7	.	CASSADRGRDEQYF	TGTGCCAGTAGTGCCGACAGGGGGAGGGACGAGCAGTACTTC
TRBV3-1/TRBV3-2	.	TRBJ2-7	.	CASSQLYEQYF	TGTGCCAGCAGCCAACTCTACGAGCAGTACTTC
TRBV9	TRBD1	TRBJ2-5	.	CASSVAPRTGVRQETQYF	TGTGCCAGCAGCGTAGCACCTCGGACAGGGGTTCGGCAAGAGACCCAGTACTTC
TRBV19	TRBD1	TRBJ1-3	.	CASSDRDRAGNTIYF	TGTGCCAGTAGTGACCGGGACAGGGCCGGAAACACCATATATTTT
TRBV1	.	TRBJ1-2	.	CTSAPDRGEYGYTF	TGCACCAGCGCCCCCGACAGGGGCGAATATGGCTACACCTTC
TRBV7-6	TRBD1	TRBJ1-5	.	CASSLALWTGDSNQPQHF	TGTGCCAGCAGCTTAGCGTTATGGACAGGCGATAGCAATCAGCCCCAGCATTTT
TRBV9	TRBD1	TRBJ2-5	.	CASSPHRGPQETQYF	TGTGCCAGCAGCCCCCACAGGGGTCCCCAAGAGACCCAGTACTTC
TRBV28	TRBD1	TRBJ1-2	.	CASKTGGEVWAYGYTF	TGTGCCAGCAAGACAGGGGGAGAGGTGTGGGCCTATGGCTACACCTTC
TRBV7-8	.	TRBJ1-5	.	CASSLATVSNQPQHF	TGTGCCAGCAGCTTAGCCACAGTTAGCAATCAGCCCCAGCATTTT
TRBV6-5	TRBD1	TRBJ2-1	once	CASKTSGQGYNEQFF	TGTGCCAGCAAAACGTCGGGACAGGGGTACAATGAGCAGTTCTTC
TRBV27	TRBD1	TRBJ1-6	.	CASSLSARGFHNSPLHF	TGTGCCAGCAGTTTATCGGCCAGGGGGTTCCATAATTCACCCCTCCACTTT